This record looks at one TCR beta chain sequence and its context. The antigen is undetermined. The sample is drawn from a study of cytomegalovirus exposure and HLA in healthy donors. General observations from the study: TCR beta V- and J-gene trimming, according to a later analysis, was linked to a missense DCLRE1C variant. Judged likely to be a sequencing artifact was a cluster of highly shared sequence variants.

This CDR3 is built from 14 residues. Germline lookup yields CDR1 SNHLY and CDR2 FYNNEI. V was clipped by 6 bases and J by 1 base, with 12 bases between them. Donors counted as nominally healthy when sampled, yet unrecorded immune exposures were likely. PCR used 60 Vbeta primers and 13 Jbeta primers. Sequenced by immunoSEQ multiplex PCR; TCRdb stores in-frame clones only, minus some. The data hold over 100,000 clones, with roughly 76% observed a single time. The TCR comes from a woman aged 45-65 years in good health and CMV-seropositive. The V and J genes are TRBV2 and TRBJ1-1, with D possibly being TRBD1 (6 bases). Material: PBMCs. In DNA, the CDR3 is TGTGCCAGCAGCATCGTCAGGGGGAACACTGAAGCTTTCTTT. Its translation is CASSIVRGNTEAFF.